The text below deals with one T cell receptor (beta chain). Per germline, CDR1 MDHEN and CDR2 SYDVKM. Deletions cut 6 bases from V and 0 bases from J, with 11 bases between. The CDR3 has 14 residues. Next came a second PCR, run for about 6 to 12 cycles, which used a sample-barcoded 5' primer along with a J-beta primer mix. MiXCR, run by TCRdb on the 5' RACE reads, gives a single entry per CDR3 protein. The sample contains more than 1,400,000 distinct CDR3 sequences, about 43% of which appear only once. The data originate from a study of blood T cells in healthy people across ages. The V call is TRBV28, the J call TRBJ2-5; D not certain. The sequencing sample was made of blood. This clonotype was sampled from a young woman in good health. CDR3: CASRSPRYQETQYF. In nucleotides, the CDR3 is TGTGCCAGCAGAAGCCCGAGGTACCAAGAGACCCAGTACTTC.